A single sample gave rise to the 27 T cell receptor beta chains below, sequenced in a study of vaccination and CD4 T cells after COVID-19. Treatment given: approximately nine-day PBMC culture with coronavirus spike peptide pools or control peptides (ViraFEST assay). Sequenced with the Oncomine TCR Beta short-read assay was DNA taken from cultured CD4+ T cells. TCRdb analysed the PCR reads with MiXCR anew, one entry per CDR3 protein. The sample shows about 20,000 distinct CDR3 sequences, 45% to 50% of them seen only once. The antigens of these receptors remain unknown. Sequenced input: cultured CD4+ T cells from blood. The source is a human donor with COVID-19.

This clonotype was found a few times. The chain employs TRBV20-1 and TRBJ1-3, with D perhaps matching TRBD1 (5 bases). V shed 3 bases and J shed 0 bases, with 6 bases lying between them. Per germline, CDR1 DFQATT and CDR2 SNEGSKA (reference sequence). The CDR3 loop spans 13 amino acids. Here the CDR3 reads CSARDNSGNTIYF. The CDR3 DNA follows: TGCAGTGCTAGGGACAACTCTGGAAACACCATATATTTT.

CDR3 sequence: CASSSGQGPPEQFF. The CDR3 coding sequence is TGTGCCAGCAGCTCAGGACAGGGCCCCCCCGAGCAGTTCTTC. The chain is built from TRBV11-1 and TRBJ2-1; 8 nucleotides agree with TRBD1. CDR3 size: 14 residues. The V gene end was trimmed by 4 bases and the J gene end by 10 bases; junction bases not matched to a gene: 9. Germline V gene data show CDR1 as SGHAT and CDR2 as FQDESV (reference sequence).

J is TRBJ2-3 and V is TRBV11-1; 8 bases match TRBD2. This CDR3 spans 16 amino acids. V dropped 8 bases and J dropped 5; count of bases not matched to a gene: 15. Germline CDR1 reads SGHAT; CDR2 reads FQDESV (reference sequence). Here the CDR3 reads CASAPLFSGAEDTQYF. CDR3 bases: TGTGCCAGCGCGCCCCTCTTTAGCGGGGCGGAAGATACGCAGTATTTT.

V usage is TRBV6-5 and J usage is TRBJ2-7; 7 nucleotides match TRBD2. Germline CDR1 reads MNHEY; CDR2 reads SVGAGI. After removal of 4 bases from V and 12 bases from J, the junction contained 6 bases not matched to a gene. CDR3 length: 11 residues. CDR3 DNA sequence: TGTGCCAGCAGTTCCCCCGGGGGGACGTACTTC. Translation: CASSSPGGTYF.

The chain's CDR3 is CASSILQGETQYF. DNA for the CDR3: TGTGCCAGTAGTATCCTACAGGGAGAGACCCAGTACTTC. The chain employs TRBV19 and TRBJ2-5, with D possibly being TRBD1 (6 bases). Trimming removed 3 bases from V and 4 bases from J, with 9 bases in between. The CDR3 is 13 residues long. The germline V gene encodes CDR1 LNHDA and CDR2 SQIVND (reference sequence). Based on the CDR3 plus reference TRBV19 and TRBJ2-5, the full variable domain is DGGITQSPKYLFRKEGQNVTLSCEQNLNHDAMYWYRQDPGQGLRLIYYSQIVNDFQKGDIAEGYSVSREKKESFPLTVTSAQKNPTAFYLCASSILQGETQYFGPGTRLLVL.

Judged by abundance, this clonotype is medium-sized. The rearrangement uses TRBV15 and TRBJ1-3; D is unresolved. Germline CDR1 is LNHNV and CDR2 is YYDKDF (reference sequence). V was clipped by 0 bases and J by 4 bases, with 10 bases between them. CDR3 size: 15 residues. This CDR3 reads CATSRDSGRGNTIYF. Here the CDR3 DNA reads TGTGCCACCAGCAGAGATAGTGGCCGCGGAAACACCATATATTTT. The whole variable domain, remainder taken from reference TRBV15 and TRBJ1-3, is DAMVIQNPRYQVTQFGKPVTLSCSQTLNHNVMYWYQQKSSQAPKLLFHYYDKDFNNEADTPDNFQSRRPNTSFCFLDIRSPGLGDTAMYLCATSRDSGRGNTIYFGEGSWLTVV.

The chain is built from TRBV19 and TRBJ2-5; TRBD1 matches 12 bases. Looked up from germline, CDR1 is LNHDA and CDR2 is SQIVND (reference sequence). V shed 5 bases and J 4 bases; nucleotides not matched to a gene: 11. This CDR3 region has 17 residues. As DNA, the CDR3 is TGTGCCAGTAGTCCCCGGGGGGGGGACAGGGGGCGAGAGACCCAGTACTTC. This codes for CASSPRGGDRGRETQYF.

The chain uses TRBV6-5 and TRBJ1-1; 9 bases align to TRBD1. The junction had 8 bases not matched to a gene; V was cut back by 4 bases and J by 11 bases. The CDR3 contains 13 residues. Germline loops: CDR1 MNHEY, CDR2 SVGAGI. The DNA for the CDR3 is TGTGCCAGCAGTTTACAGGGGGCAGCTGGGGCTTTCTTT. The encoded protein is CASSLQGAAGAFF.

This clonotype was seen only a few times. The chain employs TRBV12-3 or TRBV12-4 and TRBJ1-5; 8 bases align to TRBD1. The trim removed 6 bases at V and 2 bases at J, leaving 9 bases unmatched. This CDR3 has 16 residues. CDR3 nucleotides: TGTGCCAGCAGCGACACAGGGGGAACCGGCAATCAGCCCCAGCATTTT. Protein product: CASSDTGGTGNQPQHF.

This clonotype was seen a few times. V is TRBV10-3 and J is TRBJ1-5, with D perhaps matching TRBD1 (5 bases). This CDR3 has 14 amino acids. Germline V CDR1 and CDR2: ENHRY, SYGVKD. Trimming cost V 6 bases and J 6 bases, with 15 bases left between them. The CDR3 spells CAISAEGMAQPQHF. CDR3 coding DNA: TGTGCCATCAGCGCTGAGGGGATGGCTCAGCCCCAGCATTTT.

The gene calls are TRBV5-4 and TRBJ1-1; D uncertain. V was trimmed by 0 bases and J by 1 base, leaving 10 bases between them. The CDR3 is made up of 15 amino acids. Per the germline V gene, CDR1 is SGHNT and CDR2 is YYREEE (reference sequence). Here the CDR3 reads CASSLAKGANTEAFF. DNA for the CDR3: TGTGCCAGCAGCTTGGCCAAGGGAGCGAACACTGAAGCTTTCTTT.

This chain uses TRBV4-2 with TRBJ2-3; 10 bases line up with TRBD2. Losses at the gene ends were 0 bases for V and 7 bases for J; bases not matched to a gene: 13. CDR3 size: 18 residues. CDR1 and CDR2 from the germline V gene are LGHNA and YNFKEQ. The CDR3 sequence: CASSQEGAGGNSENTQYF. The DNA of the CDR3 is TGTGCCAGCAGCCAAGAGGGAGCGGGGGGGAACTCGGAAAATACGCAGTATTTT.

The V call is TRBV6-1, the J call TRBJ2-7, with 8 bases aligning to TRBD1. The ends lost 4 bases at V and 2 bases at J; junction bases unmatched: 7. CDR3 length: 15 residues. Germline V gene data show CDR1 as MNHNS and CDR2 as SASEGT. CDR3 nucleotides: TGTGCCAGCAGTGGCCGGGACAGGCAAGCCTACGAGCAGTACTTC. The encoded protein is CASSGRDRQAYEQYF.

The J gene is TRBJ1-1, the V gene TRBV10-3, with 8 bases identical to TRBD1. This CDR3 has 15 amino acids. Germline CDR1 reads ENHRY; CDR2 reads SYGVKD. V was pared by 6 bases and J by 5 bases, with 11 bases of the junction left unmatched. The CDR3 sequence: CAIRISTGARTEAFF. DNA of the CDR3: TGTGCCATCAGGATATCGACAGGGGCGAGGACTGAAGCTTTCTTT.

CDR3 protein: CASTKGQGSHGYTF. The CDR3 DNA is TGTGCCAGTACCAAGGGGCAGGGTAGCCATGGCTACACCTTC. The chain recombines TRBV19 with TRBJ1-2; possibly TRBD1 for D (5 bases). The CDR3 is 14 amino acids. Trimming shortened V by 7 bases and J by 6 bases, and 18 bases separated the two germline ends. Germline CDR1 is LNHDA and CDR2 is SQIVND (reference sequence).

CDR3 bases: TGCAGTGCTAGAGATTCCGGGACTAGCGGCCCCTCCAAAAACATTCAGTACTTC. Protein: CSARDSGTSGPSKNIQYF. V is TRBV20-1 and J is TRBJ2-4, with 11 bases matching TRBD2. V lost 0 bases and J lost 2; bases outside the gene matches: 9. CDR1 is DFQATT and CDR2 is SNEGSKA in the germline V gene (reference sequence). There are 18 residues in the CDR3.

The chain's CDR3 is CSAGSGTSGGRETQYF. CDR3 nucleotides: TGCAGTGCTGGCTCGGGGACTAGCGGGGGGCGAGAGACCCAGTACTTC. The gene calls are TRBV20-1 and TRBJ2-5, with 15 nucleotides matching TRBD2. The CDR3 is made up of 16 amino acids. CDR1 and CDR2 (germline): DFQATT, SNEGSKA (reference sequence). Losses at the gene ends were 5 bases for V and 4 bases for J; bases not matched to a gene: 8.

This clonotype has just a few counts. This chain connects TRBV7-3 to TRBJ2-3, with 8 bases fitting TRBD2. Trimming at V came to 1 base and at J to 1 base, leaving 1 base not matched to a gene. The CDR3 sequence is 15 residues long. Germline CDR1 reads SGHTA; CDR2 reads FQGTGA. CDR3 coding DNA: TGTGCCAGCAGCTTAAGGCGGGGGGGCACAGATACGCAGTATTTT. Translated, it gives CASSLRRGGTDTQYF.

This clonotype appeared a few times. The chain employs TRBV12-3 or TRBV12-4 and TRBJ1-5, with TRBD1 matching over 8 bases. The trim removed 2 bases at V and 4 bases at J, leaving 4 bases unmatched. The CDR3 totals 15 residues. CDR3 nucleotides: TGTGCCAGCAGTTTAACAGGGGGGTGGAATCAGCCCCAGCATTTT. Protein sequence: CASSLTGGWNQPQHF.

Notes on this clonotype: Sequence at one end of the junction differs from germline and may be a read error. The chain has TRBV7-6 and TRBJ2-3, with 8 positions matching TRBD2. Germline CDR1 reads SGHVS; CDR2 reads FNYEAQ. This CDR3 comprises 14 residues. The CDR3 here is CASSLAGFADTQYF. The DNA of the CDR3 is TGTGCTAGCAGCTTAGCGGGGTTTGCAGATACGCAGTATTTT. Together with reference TRBV7-6 and TRBJ2-3, the CDR3 gives the full variable domain: GAGVSQSPRYKVTKRGQDVALRCDPISGHVSLYWYRQALGQGPEFLTYFNYEAQQDKSGLPNDRFSAERPEGSISTLTIQRTEQRDSAMYRCASSLAGFADTQYFGPGTRLTVL.

This chain joins TRBV10-1 and TRBJ2-5, with D hard to call. Trimming pared 0 bases from V and 2 bases from J, leaving 10 bases between. The CDR3 consists of 15 residues. Germline CDR1 and CDR2: WNHNN and SYGVQD (reference sequence). CDR3 amino acids: CASSESKAGQETQYF. In DNA, the CDR3 is TGCGCCAGCAGTGAGTCGAAGGCAGGACAAGAGACCCAGTACTTC.

V and J are TRBV5-4 and TRBJ2-2; D is unclear. This CDR3 is 14 amino acids long. Trimming removed 3 bases from V and 1 base from J, with 7 bases in between. Germline V gives CDR1 SGHNT, CDR2 YYREEE (reference sequence). The CDR3 sequence: CASSSTQNTGELFF. The CDR3 DNA is TGTGCCAGCAGCTCGACACAGAACACCGGGGAGCTGTTTTTT.

The V call is TRBV10-3, the J call TRBJ1-6; TRBD1 matches at 8 bases. The CDR3 runs 14 residues. V was pared by 4 bases and J by 11 bases, with 7 bases of the junction left unmatched. Germline-derived CDR1 and CDR2 are ENHRY and SYGVKD. The CDR3 nucleotides are TGTGCCATCAGTGCCGGACAGGGAAGGACACCCCTCCACTTT. Translation gives CAISAGQGRTPLHF.

V is TRBV20-1 and J is TRBJ1-6, with D uncertain. Germline V gene sequence: CDR1 DFQATT, CDR2 SNEGSKA (reference sequence). This CDR3 comprises 16 residues. V shed 0 bases and J shed 6 bases, with 15 bases lying between them. The DNA of the CDR3 is TGCAGTGCTAGAGATCAGCGGGCCAGCGCTAATTCACCCCTCCACTTT. It translates to CSARDQRASANSPLHF.

This chain uses TRBV20-1 with TRBJ1-1; no definite D call. CDR3 length equals 16 residues. Germline V gene sequence: CDR1 DFQATT, CDR2 SNEGSKA (reference sequence). Trimming shortened V by 0 bases and J by 1 base, and 15 bases separated the two germline ends. The CDR3 spells CSARDLGRWGNTEAFF. In nucleotides, the CDR3 is TGCAGTGCTAGAGATTTAGGGCGCTGGGGGAACACTGAAGCTTTCTTT.

This clonotype was seen only a few times. This chain joins TRBV5-1 and TRBJ2-4; TRBD1 agrees at 7 bases. This CDR3 is built from 14 residues. The V gene end was trimmed by 0 bases and the J gene end by 6 bases; junction bases not matched to a gene: 3. Germline V lookup: CDR1 SGHRS, CDR2 YFSETQ. The CDR3 region is CASSLEGAVNIQYF. As DNA, the CDR3 is TGCGCCAGCAGCTTGGAGGGGGCCGTAAACATTCAGTACTTC. The full variable domain, completed using reference TRBV5-1 and TRBJ2-4, is KAGVTQTPRYLIKTRGQQVTLSCSPISGHRSVSWYQQTPGQGLQFLFEYFSETQRNKGNFPGRFSGRQFSNSRSEMNVSTLELGDSALYLCASSLEGAVNIQYFGAGTRLSVL.

The chain combines TRBV6-1 with TRBJ2-1, with 16 bases that match TRBD2. This CDR3 comprises 17 residues. In germline, CDR1 is MNHNS, CDR2 SASEGT. Trimming at V came to 4 bases and at J to 9 bases, leaving 9 bases not matched to a gene. CDR3 region: CASSAPTGLAGGVEQFF. CDR3 DNA sequence: TGTGCCAGCAGTGCCCCTACGGGACTAGCGGGGGGGGTTGAGCAGTTCTTC.